The present entry profiles one TCR beta chain with its context. What antigen it recognizes has not been identified. The record has no base qualities; no much larger clone is one base away. The record originates from a study of cytotoxic CD8 clonotypes in ibrutinib-treated CLL (dated by TCRdb to about 2021). As for the study more broadly: In this cohort, approximately 15 patients were treatment-naive and about a dozen were relapsed/refractory, while some 18 had unmutated IGHV. Cryopreserved peripheral blood mononuclear cells were obtained prior to treatment, at the time of response, and at either disease progression or sustained remission. Every sample from remission and from progressive disease was obtained while the patients were still on ibrutinib. Responses were partial in around 24 patients and complete in 2; after median around 72 months follow-up, 14 stayed in remission and some twelve progressed. Longitudinal samples were available for about 30% of the roughly 86 trial participants. Samples averaged about 260,000 productive templates and some 91,000 productive rearrangements. Samples at response were collected after a median of roughly twelve months of treatment, with a range of about 6 to 36 months. The research as a whole found: Baseline clonality exceeded that of age-matched healthy donors and correlated strongly with circulating CD8+ T-cell counts. Public clonotypes were found to be uncommon and were observed to contract or remain stable during treatment; the increase in clonality was shown to reflect expansion of private clonotypes at ibrutinib response. At ibrutinib response clonality went up, during sustained remission it held steady, and at progression it dropped back toward baseline. Sampling times were not matched between sustained-remission and progressing patients, and lymph node repertoires were not studied.

On a MiSeq, deep resolution sequencing aimed for a depth between 1 in 1 million and 1 in 200,000 T cells, with each clonotype covered approximately 9.8x on average. TCR beta libraries were generated with the immunoSEQ hsTCRB Kit. The paper's data handling went like this. Data were analyzed with ImmunoSEQ Data Assistant and ImmunoSEQ Analyzer, with V, D and J genes assigned per IMGT definitions. Clonality, which ranges from 0 to 1, was calculated as one minus the normalized Shannon entropy of productive rearrangement frequencies. Only overrepresented clonotypes making up at least 0.05% of the repertoire of each patient were included in the public clonotype analysis. About a dozen age-matched healthy donor repertoires from immuneACCESS were used as controls for clonality. TCRdb retrieved this table from immuneACCESS and kept in-frame rearrangements only. Not all clones are present; in checked studies, unresolved V genes account for under half, and no reason is known for the remainder. Clonal size and the V and J genes are those of that table, whereas D and trimming came from the DNA. This sample lists 150,000 to 200,000 clones; over 65% were detected once. Jointly, the top ten make up approximately 2% of the sample.

V and J are trimmed by 6 bases and 4 bases, and the gene matches miss 12 bases of the junction. For CDR1 and CDR2, the germline V gene (reference sequence) lists LNHDA and SQIVND. The CDR3 runs 16 amino acids, cysteine and phenylalanine included. The kept DNA is CDR3 alone, 48 bases in frame from the first base. The sample's time point label is to be understood as: approximately 11 months on ibrutinib. Around 2 micrograms of genomic DNA were extracted from cryopreserved PBMCs for TCR beta library preparation. Longitudinal blood samples from CLL patients on ibrutinib monotherapy were analyzed using high-throughput TCR beta sequencing. The patients took part in an open-label, single-center phase 2 trial of ibrutinib monotherapy.

The material was PBMCs, obtained after 12 months of ibrutinib treatment. The sequence was collected from a human donor with chronic lymphocytic leukemia. The chain is made from TRBV19 and TRBJ1-5, and 7 bases in between align with TRBD1. The CDR3 protein is CASRPLVGGENQPQHF. The nucleotide sequence is given as TGTGCCAGTAGACCCCTCGTAGGGGGCGAGAATCAGCCCCAGCATTTT.